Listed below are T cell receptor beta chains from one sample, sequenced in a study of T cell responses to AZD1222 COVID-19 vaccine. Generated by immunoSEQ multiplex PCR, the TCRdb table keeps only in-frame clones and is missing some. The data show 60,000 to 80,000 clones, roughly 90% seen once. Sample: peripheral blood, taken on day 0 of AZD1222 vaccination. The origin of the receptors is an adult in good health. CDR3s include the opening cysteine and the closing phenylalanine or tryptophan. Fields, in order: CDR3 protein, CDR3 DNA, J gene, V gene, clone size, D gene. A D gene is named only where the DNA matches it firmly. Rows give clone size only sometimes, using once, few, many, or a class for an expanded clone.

cdr3_aa: CASSERPGNTEAFF; cdr3_nt: TGCGCCAGCAGTGAGCGCCCGGGAAACACTGAAGCTTTCTTT; j_call: TRBJ1-1; v_call: TRBV10-1; clone_size: -; d_call: -
cdr3_aa: CASRATDNSPLHF; cdr3_nt: TGTGCCAGCAGGGCAACAGATAATTCACCCCTCCACTTT; j_call: TRBJ1-6; v_call: TRBV9; clone_size: -; d_call: -
cdr3_aa: CASSLSPGKETQYF; cdr3_nt: TGCGCCAGCAGCTTGTCTCCAGGGAAAGAGACCCAGTACTTC; j_call: TRBJ2-5; v_call: TRBV5-1; clone_size: -; d_call: -
cdr3_aa: CASSLAGTEAFF; cdr3_nt: TGTGCCAGCAGTTTGGCAGGGACTGAAGCTTTCTTT; j_call: TRBJ1-1; v_call: TRBV12-3/TRBV12-4; clone_size: -; d_call: -
cdr3_aa: CASSPGRDQPQHF; cdr3_nt: TGTGCCAGCTCACCCGGCAGGGATCAGCCCCAGCATTTT; j_call: TRBJ1-5; v_call: TRBV18; clone_size: once; d_call: -
cdr3_aa: CSASGSSGNDYEQYF; cdr3_nt: TGCAGTGCTAGTGGGTCTAGCGGGAACGACTACGAGCAGTACTTC; j_call: TRBJ2-7; v_call: TRBV20-1; clone_size: -; d_call: TRBD2
cdr3_aa: CASSPQVGTSGANVLTF; cdr3_nt: TGTGCCAGCTCACCACAAGTCGGCACCTCTGGGGCCAACGTCCTGACTTTC; j_call: TRBJ2-6; v_call: TRBV18; clone_size: -; d_call: -
cdr3_aa: CASRQAGETQYF; cdr3_nt: TGTGCCAGTAGGCAAGCTGGAGAGACCCAGTACTTC; j_call: TRBJ2-5; v_call: TRBV19; clone_size: -; d_call: -
cdr3_aa: CASSLGAPPGPDTQYF; cdr3_nt: TGTGCCAGCAGCTTAGGAGCCCCCCCGGGTCCAGATACGCAGTATTTT; j_call: TRBJ2-3; v_call: TRBV7-4; clone_size: -; d_call: -
cdr3_aa: CASSPQGQGYTGELFF; cdr3_nt: TGTGCCAGCTCACCCCAGGGACAGGGCTACACCGGGGAGCTGTTTTTT; j_call: TRBJ2-2; v_call: TRBV18; clone_size: few; d_call: TRBD1
cdr3_aa: CASSSPGGTDTQYF; cdr3_nt: TGTGCCAGCAGTTCCCCGGGGGGGACAGATACGCAGTATTTT; j_call: TRBJ2-3; v_call: TRBV6-6; clone_size: -; d_call: TRBD2
cdr3_aa: CASSFISGVNTGELFF; cdr3_nt: TGCGCCAGCAGCTTTATCAGCGGGGTGAACACCGGGGAGCTGTTTTTT; j_call: TRBJ2-2; v_call: TRBV5-1; clone_size: -; d_call: TRBD2
cdr3_aa: CSVESSGFEQYF; cdr3_nt: TGCAGCGTTGAATCTTCCGGATTCGAGCAGTACTTC; j_call: TRBJ2-7; v_call: TRBV29-1; clone_size: -; d_call: -
cdr3_aa: CAISENPLQGKNEAFF; cdr3_nt: TGTGCCATCAGTGAAAACCCACTACAGGGTAAGAATGAAGCTTTCTTT; j_call: TRBJ1-1; v_call: TRBV10-3; clone_size: -; d_call: -
cdr3_aa: CASSKEGQGDTQYF; cdr3_nt: TGTGCCAGCAGCAAAGAGGGACAGGGAGATACGCAGTATTTT; j_call: TRBJ2-3; v_call: TRBV3-1/TRBV3-2; clone_size: once; d_call: TRBD1
cdr3_aa: CASSLFLGTTNTEAFF; cdr3_nt: TGTGCCAGCAGCTTGTTCCTTGGGACAACGAACACTGAAGCTTTCTTT; j_call: TRBJ1-1; v_call: TRBV11-2; clone_size: -; d_call: -
cdr3_aa: CASSEASGGASYEQYF; cdr3_nt: TGTGCCAGCAGTGAAGCATCAGGTGGGGCCTCCTACGAGCAGTACTTC; j_call: TRBJ2-7; v_call: TRBV6-1; clone_size: once; d_call: -
cdr3_aa: CASSIAGQGGTEAFF; cdr3_nt: TGTGCCAGCAGCATTGCGGGACAGGGAGGAACTGAAGCTTTCTTT; j_call: TRBJ1-1; v_call: TRBV3-1/TRBV3-2; clone_size: -; d_call: TRBD1
cdr3_aa: CASSLRIGQTQYF; cdr3_nt: TGTGCCAGCAGCCTACGGATAGGTCAGACCCAGTACTTC; j_call: TRBJ2-5; v_call: TRBV11-2; clone_size: -; d_call: -
cdr3_aa: CASSLPGVRDGYTF; cdr3_nt: TGTGCCAGCAGCTTGCCAGGGGTAAGAGATGGCTACACCTTC; j_call: TRBJ1-2; v_call: TRBV7-7; clone_size: -; d_call: -
cdr3_aa: CASSLLGQGIEQFF; cdr3_nt: TGTGCCAGCAGCTTACTGGGACAGGGGATTGAGCAGTTCTTC; j_call: TRBJ2-1; v_call: TRBV7-2; clone_size: -; d_call: TRBD1
cdr3_aa: CASSLAGDLTKPFF; cdr3_nt: TGCGCCAGCAGCTTGGCCGGGGACCTGACTAAACCTTTCTTT; j_call: TRBJ1-1; v_call: TRBV5-1; clone_size: -; d_call: -
cdr3_aa: CASSISPVAQPQHF; cdr3_nt: TGTGCCAGTAGTATATCTCCGGTTGCTCAGCCCCAGCATTTT; j_call: TRBJ1-5; v_call: TRBV19; clone_size: -; d_call: -
cdr3_aa: CASSLRQGGTEAFF; cdr3_nt: TGTGCCAGCAGCCTCCGACAGGGAGGCACTGAAGCTTTCTTT; j_call: TRBJ1-1; v_call: TRBV7-2; clone_size: -; d_call: TRBD1